Listed here are 25 T cell receptor beta chains from one sample, sequenced in a study of T-cell reconstitution after alpha-beta-depleted transplantation in children. Unique molecular identifiers were incorporated during preparation of the TCRbeta library. MiXCR was run by TCRdb on the PCR reads, yielding one entry per CDR3 protein. Altogether approximately 420,000 distinct CDR3 sequences are present, 9.5% to 13% being singletons, with the ten largest covering roughly 5.5%. Material: PBMCs from the stem cell graft donor, obtained from the stem cell graft. The source is a human donor who donated a stem cell graft to a child with acute myeloid leukemia.

Only a few counts were recorded for this clonotype. The V call is TRBV20-1, the J call TRBJ2-2, with TRBD1 as a possible D gene (6 bases). The germline gives CDR1 DFQATT, CDR2 SNEGSKA (reference sequence). This CDR3 region has 13 residues. V was shortened by 4 bases and J by 4 bases, with 10 bases between the two germline ends. The CDR3 DNA reads TGCAGTGCTAAACAGGGCCCCACCGGGGAGCTGTTTTTT. Protein product: CSAKQGPTGELFF.

A few counts support this clonotype. This chain links TRBV2 with TRBJ2-1, with TRBD2 matching over 15 bases. V lost 3 bases to trimming and J lost 4 bases; unmatched junction nucleotides: 7. Germline V CDR1 and CDR2: SNHLY, FYNNEI. The CDR3 spans 18 residues. CDR3: CASSDSGLAGGTYNEQFF. DNA of the CDR3: TGTGCCAGCAGTGACTCGGGACTAGCGGGGGGCACATACAATGAGCAGTTCTTC.

This clonotype was counted ten times or more. The chain employs TRBV29-1 and TRBJ1-1; 7 nucleotides agree with TRBD1. Germline V CDR1 and CDR2: SQVTM, ANQGSEA. The CDR3 is 13 amino acids. V lost 6 bases, J lost 0 bases, and 4 bases stayed unmatched. CDR3 region: CSVTGQMNTEAFF. In DNA, the CDR3 is TGCAGCGTCACGGGACAGATGAACACTGAAGCTTTCTTT.

As regards this clonotype: At one end the junction does not follow the germline gene, possibly because of a read error. This chain uses TRBV7-7 with TRBJ2-5; 12 nucleotides align to TRBD1. The V gene's germline CDR1 is SSHAT and CDR2 FNYEAQ (reference sequence). The CDR3 is 16 amino acids. CDR3 nucleotides: TGTGCTAGCAGCCCAGCCGGGACAGGGGGCGCCGAGACCCAGTACTTC. Its protein is CASSPAGTGGAETQYF.

The CDR3 here is CASSFRGLLTDTQYF. In DNA, the CDR3 is TGTGCCAGCAGCTTTCGGGGGCTGTTAACAGATACGCAGTATTTT. This chain links TRBV11-1 with TRBJ2-3; perhaps D is TRBD1 or TRBD2 (6 bases each). V was shortened by 3 bases and J by 3 bases, with 13 bases between the two germline ends. The germline gives CDR1 SGHAT, CDR2 FQDESV (reference sequence). The CDR3 runs to 15 residues.

The rearrangement links TRBV6-5 to TRBJ2-1, with TRBD1 as a possible D gene (6 bases). CDR1 and CDR2 (germline): MNHEY, SVGAGI. CDR3 length equals 16 residues. The germline V and J ends were trimmed by 2 bases and 7 bases, with 18 bases remaining between them. This chain's CDR3 is CASSYDWAGAVNEQFF. The CDR3 DNA reads as TGTGCCAGCAGTTACGACTGGGCAGGGGCGGTAAATGAGCAGTTCTTC.

This clonotype was found many times. Germline and junction disagree at one end, which may indicate a read error. The rearrangement links TRBV7-7 to TRBJ2-1, with D unresolved. This CDR3 has 14 residues. CDR1 and CDR2 (germline): SSHAT, FNYEAQ (reference sequence). The DNA of the CDR3 is TGTGCTAGCAGCGCTAACTCGGGTCGCGATGAGCAGTTCTTC. It yields the protein CASSANSGRDEQFF.

The count of this clonotype is one. This rearrangement joins TRBV7-9 to TRBJ1-1, with 7 bases identical to TRBD1. This CDR3 contains 17 residues. Germline CDR1 reads SEHNR; CDR2 reads FQNEAQ (reference sequence). Trimming cost V 5 bases and J 0 bases; bases outside gene matches: 12. The CDR3 loop is CASSATGTAPMNTEAFF. The CDR3 DNA is TGTGCCAGCAGCGCGACCGGGACAGCCCCCATGAACACTGAAGCTTTCTTT.

The sample holds a few counts of this clonotype. This chain connects TRBV7-2 to TRBJ2-7; 7 bases agree with TRBD1. J lost 7 bases, V lost 4 bases, and 7 bases had no gene match. The CDR3 has 13 amino acids. The germline gives CDR1 SGHTA, CDR2 FQGNSA. The CDR3 loop reads CASSSLTGAEQYV. The CDR3, as DNA: TGTGCCAGCAGCTCCCTCACAGGGGCGGAGCAGTACGTC.

The gene calls are TRBV6-1 and TRBJ2-7, with 7 bases matching TRBD1. The CDR3 runs to 13 residues. Germline V gene data show CDR1 as MNHNS and CDR2 as SASEGT. With 3 bases clipped from V and 2 bases from J, the junction kept 1 base outside the gene matches. CDR3 nucleotides: TGTGCCAGCAGTGATACAGGGGCCTACGAGCAGTACGTC. Its protein product is CASSDTGAYEQYV.

This clonotype was observed many times. The J gene is TRBJ2-2, the V gene TRBV4-2, with TRBD2 matching over 8 bases. The CDR3 is 18 residues long. V lost 2 bases, J lost 4 bases, and 12 bases stayed unmatched. Germline V gives CDR1 LGHNA, CDR2 YNFKEQ. DNA for the CDR3: TGTGCCAGCAGCCAACTTAGTGGCGGGAGGACTAGCACCGGGGAGCTGTTTTTT. Translated, it gives CASSQLSGGRTSTGELFF.

This chain joins TRBV21-1 and TRBJ2-7. TRBV21-1 is described as a pseudogene. The CDR3 extends over 13 amino acids. As DNA, the CDR3 is TGTGCCAGCAGCAAATGGGACCTCTACGAGCAGTACGTC. Translating gives CASSKWDLYEQYV.

This clonotype was detected a few times. The rearrangement joins TRBV5-1 to TRBJ2-5, with 8 bases aligning to TRBD2. V was pared by 5 bases and J by 3 bases, with 6 bases of the junction left unmatched. Germline V gene sequence: CDR1 SGHRS, CDR2 YFSETQ. The length of the CDR3 is 14 residues. For the CDR3, the DNA is TGCGCCAGCAGTCTATTACTAGCGGAAGAGACCCAGTACTTC. This translates into CASSLLLAEETQYF.

This clonotype occurred many times. This rearrangement joins TRBV29-1 to TRBJ2-7, with 7 bases matching TRBD1. Germline V gene sequence: CDR1 SQVTM, CDR2 ANQGSEA. The CDR3 is made up of 12 amino acids. The junction had 7 bases not matched to a gene; V was cut back by 8 bases and J by 3 bases. CDR3: CSTRDRFYEQYF. CDR3 in DNA: TGCAGCACCCGGGACAGATTCTACGAGCAGTACTTC.

This clonotype was seen a few times. The V and J genes are TRBV25-1 and TRBJ1-3; no reliable D call. Trimming stripped 2 bases from V and 0 bases from J, with 5 bases between. Germline loops: CDR1 MGHDK, CDR2 SYGVNS. The CDR3 has 14 amino acids. In DNA, the CDR3 is TGTGCCAGCAGTGAAGACAACTCTGGAAACACCATATATTTT. Its protein is CASSEDNSGNTIYF.

CDR3 region: CASSPRDRGSVEAFF. CDR3 nucleotide sequence: TGTGCCAGCAGTCCTCGGGACAGGGGAAGCGTTGAAGCTTTCTTT. The V call is TRBV6-1, the J call TRBJ1-1; 10 bases align to TRBD1. V shed 5 bases, J shed 7 bases, and the junction held 10 bases outside the gene matches. There are 15 residues in the CDR3. From germline, CDR1 is MNHNS and CDR2 SASEGT.

CDR3 nucleotides: TGTGCCAGCAGTGGGACTAGCGGGGGTCTCCAGCAGTTCTTC. It translates to CASSGTSGGLQQFF. This rearrangement joins TRBV6-1 to TRBJ2-1, with 13 bases aligning to TRBD2. The germline gives CDR1 MNHNS, CDR2 SASEGT. J gave up 11 bases and V 4 bases, and 5 bases lay outside the gene matches. The CDR3 sequence is 14 residues long.

This clonotype was seen more than once but under ten times. The rearrangement links TRBV12-3 or TRBV12-4 to TRBJ2-5, with 9 nucleotides matching TRBD2. The CDR3 length is 14 residues. With V trimmed by 2 bases and J by 9 bases, 7 bases remained unmatched. CDR3 residues: CASSLPGTSLAQYF. CDR3 DNA sequence: TGTGCCAGCAGTTTACCCGGGACTAGCTTGGCCCAGTACTTC.

This clonotype has a handful of counts. The gene calls are TRBV18 and TRBJ2-2, with TRBD1 as a possible D gene (5 bases). V dropped 3 bases and J dropped 0 bases, with 14 bases sitting between them. This CDR3 contains 17 residues. Germline values: CDR1 KGHSH, CDR2 LQKENI. CDR3 DNA sequence: TGTGCCAGCTCACCCGTCAGGGTATCCGCGAACACCGGGGAGCTGTTTTTT. Protein product: CASSPVRVSANTGELFF.

This clonotype was picked up a small number of times. The V and J genes are TRBV7-9 and TRBJ2-5; 8 nucleotides agree with TRBD1. Germline-derived CDR1 and CDR2 are SEHNR and FQNEAQ (reference sequence). The CDR3 sequence is 14 residues long. Unmatched junction bases numbered 7, after V lost 5 bases and J lost 5 bases. CDR3 amino acids: CASSPTGDVETQYF. The DNA of the CDR3 is TGTGCCAGCAGCCCGACAGGGGACGTGGAGACCCAGTACTTC.

Only a few counts were recorded for this clonotype. The genes are TRBV4-2 and TRBJ2-7; 7 bases fit TRBD2. CDR1 and CDR2 (germline): LGHNA, YNFKEQ. The CDR3 spans 15 residues. V dropped 3 bases and J dropped 0; count of bases not matched to a gene: 5. The CDR3: CASSHTSESSYEQYF. CDR3 nucleotide sequence: TGTGCCAGCAGCCATACTAGCGAAAGCTCCTACGAGCAGTACTTC.

V gene TRBV6-2 or TRBV6-3 combines with J gene TRBJ2-3; 7 positions match TRBD1. Germline loops: CDR1 MNHEY, CDR2 SVGEGT. CDR3 length: 12 residues. The V and J ends lost 6 bases and 11 bases, in that order; junction bases with no gene match: 8. CDR3 bases: TGTGCCAGCAGCCGACAGGGTCGGGTGCAGTATTTT. Protein product: CASSRQGRVQYF.

J is TRBJ2-3 and V is TRBV3-1; D may correspond to TRBD1 or TRBD2 (6 bases each). Per germline, CDR1 LGHDT and CDR2 YNNKEL (reference sequence). The V end lost 0 bases, the J end lost 4 bases, and 17 bases lay between the germline ends. This CDR3 is 17 amino acids long. The CDR3 loop reads CASSQELGGPLADTQYF. The CDR3 region has the DNA TGTGCCAGCAGCCAAGAACTGGGGGGCCCTTTGGCAGATACGCAGTATTTT.

This clonotype was counted many times. This chain connects TRBV12-3 or TRBV12-4 to TRBJ2-2; D is undetermined. The CDR3 consists of 15 residues. The V gene lost 5 bases and the J gene lost 2 bases, with 12 bases spanning the gap. Here the CDR3 DNA reads TGTGCCAGCAGTCCCGGGTCTGCAAACACCGGGGAGCTGTTTTTT. It is translated as CASSPGSANTGELFF.

A few counts support this clonotype. The rearrangement links TRBV10-3 to TRBJ2-2; D possibly corresponds to TRBD2 (5 bases). V shed 6 bases and J shed 0 bases, with 8 bases lying between them. Germline V gives CDR1 ENHRY, CDR2 SYGVKD. The CDR3 spans 14 residues. The CDR3 spells CAIRRASNTGELFF. DNA for the CDR3: TGTGCCATCAGGAGGGCCTCGAACACCGGGGAGCTGTTTTTT.